The sequence of this T cell receptor beta chain was determined in a study of shared T cell receptors in the human thymus. Deletions cut 8 bases from V and 4 bases from J, with 17 bases between. The CDR3 length is 14 residues. Germline V gene data show CDR1 as MNHNS and CDR2 as SASEGT. Using immunoSEQ multiplex PCR, the repertoire was profiled, and TCRdb retains in-frame clones only, with some absent. The sample has roughly 500,000 clones; around 78% are singletons. This sample also appeared in a second study, on human thymus T cells. As reported in that work: Congenital heart defects were the reason for the corrective surgery that the donors, healthy Finnish infants, were having. In corrective heart surgery, resections were taken, and these provided the thymus tissue. The authors found apparently biased V and J gene usage in thymic and blood repertoires. What related research reported was that thymic repertoires overlapped highly among unrelated individuals.

Specimen: thymocytes. The rearrangement links TRBV6-1 to TRBJ1-1; the D gene is possibly TRBD1 (6 bases). This clonotype was obtained from a boy under two years old with a congenital heart defect. CDR3 sequence: CASVQGWVVTEAFF. The CDR3 region has the DNA TGTGCCAGCGTACAGGGATGGGTGGTCACTGAAGCTTTCTTT.